The 26 T cell receptor beta chains below were found in one sample sequenced in a study of shared clonotypes between healthy human individuals. The assay was immunoSEQ multiplex PCR, and TCRdb's table has in-frame clones only and misses some. The repertoire holds some 490,000 clones, with about 78% as singletons. Source material: PBMCs. Receptors originate from a woman aged 40 to 55 in good health. Some clones in this sample may be carry-over from other donors' samples.

For the CDR3, the DNA is TGTGCCAGCTCATCACGCACTAGGGGGTACCAAGAGACCCAGTACTTC. As protein: CASSSRTRGYQETQYF. This rearrangement joins TRBV18 to TRBJ2-5; perhaps TRBD1 as D (6 bases). This CDR3 is 16 amino acids long. The V end was cut by 5 bases, the J end by 0 bases, with 16 bases between. The germline V gene encodes CDR1 KGHSH and CDR2 LQKENI.

This clone was detected only once. This chain links TRBV5-1 with TRBJ2-2; TRBD2 agrees at 8 bases. Germline assignment: CDR1 SGHRS and CDR2 YFSETQ. The CDR3 runs to 15 residues. Trimming took 0 bases from V and 3 from J; bases not matched to a gene: 1. DNA of the CDR3: TGCGCCAGCAGCTTGGCGGGAGGGTACACCGGGGAGCTGTTTTTT. Translating it yields CASSLAGGYTGELFF.

This chain joins TRBV5-8 and TRBJ1-4; perhaps TRBD1 as D (5 bases). Germline CDR1 is SGHTS and CDR2 is YDEGEE. V lost 1 base, J lost 3 bases, and 10 bases lay in between. The CDR3 totals 15 residues. The CDR3 coding sequence is TGTGCCAGCAGCTTGTGGTTAGGGGCTAATGAAAAACTGTTTTTT. Encoded protein: CASSLWLGANEKLFF.

The chain is built from TRBV19 and TRBJ1-2; TRBD1 is a possible D gene (6 bases). V lost 4 bases, J lost 6 bases, and 15 bases lay in between. The length of the CDR3 is 14 residues. Looked up from germline, CDR1 is LNHDA and CDR2 is SQIVND (reference sequence). Written as DNA, the CDR3 is TGTGCCAGTAGTACCCTACACAGGGCCGATGGCTACACCTTC. Translated, it gives CASSTLHRADGYTF.

This clone was seen a single time. The chain combines TRBV7-3 with TRBJ1-6; 9 positions match TRBD1. V lost 5 bases and J lost 12; bases outside the gene matches: 5. This CDR3 has 13 residues. Per germline, CDR1 SGHTA and CDR2 FQGTGA. The CDR3 reads CASSGGTGLPLHF. In DNA form, the CDR3 reads TGTGCCAGCAGCGGTGGGACAGGGTTACCCCTCCACTTT.

A single count supports this clone. The chain combines TRBV7-9 with TRBJ2-2; D could derive from TRBD1 or TRBD2 (5 bases each). The CDR3 has 15 amino acids. The V end lost 5 bases, the J end lost 3 bases, and 13 bases lay between the germline ends. Germline CDR1 reads SEHNR; CDR2 reads FQNEAQ (reference sequence). CDR3 nucleotides: TGTGCCAGCAGCCAGGGACGGCCCGACACCGGGGAGCTGTTTTTT. Protein product: CASSQGRPDTGELFF. The full variable domain, with the rest looked up from reference TRBV7-9 and TRBJ2-2, is DTGVSQNPRHKITKRGQNVTFRCDPISEHNRLYWYRQTLGQGPEFLTYFQNEAQLEKSRLLSDRFSAERPKGSFSTLEIQRTEQGDSAMYLCASSQGRPDTGELFFGEGSRLTVL.

This clone turned up a few times. This chain connects TRBV9 to TRBJ1-1; D is ambiguous. Trimming pared 4 bases from V and 0 bases from J, leaving 13 bases between. The germline V gene has CDR1 SGDLS and CDR2 YYNGEE. This CDR3 spans 15 amino acids. The CDR3 spells CASSLSGGMNTEAFF. The CDR3 region has the DNA TGTGCCAGCAGCCTATCTGGTGGGATGAACACTGAAGCTTTCTTT. Filled out from reference TRBV9 and TRBJ1-1, the complete variable domain reads DSGVTQTPKHLITATGQRVTLRCSPRSGDLSVYWYQQSLDQGLQFLIQYYNGEERAKGNILERFSAQQFPDLHSELNLSSLELGDSALYFCASSLSGGMNTEAFFGQGTRLTVV.

This chain links TRBV25-1 with TRBJ2-7; D gene unclear. The V and J ends lost 4 bases and 6 bases respectively, with 10 bases between them. This CDR3 region has 12 residues. Germline loops: CDR1 MGHDK, CDR2 SYGVNS. CDR3 loop: CASSAETGEQYF. CDR3 sequence (DNA): TGTGCCAGCAGTGCGGAGACTGGCGAGCAGTACTTC.

V and J are TRBV28 and TRBJ2-6, with D uncertain. V shed 5 bases and J shed 1 base, with 9 bases lying between them. Germline loops: CDR1 MDHEN, CDR2 SYDVKM. The CDR3 spans 15 residues. The CDR3 region is CASSTQKSGANVLTF. CDR3 DNA sequence: TGTGCCAGCAGTACTCAGAAATCTGGGGCCAACGTCCTGACTTTC.

This clone was recorded a few times. V and J are TRBV30 and TRBJ1-1; 9 bases are a match to TRBD1. The CDR3 runs to 10 residues. With V trimmed by 8 bases and J by 7 bases, 2 bases remained unmatched. Germline CDR1 reads GTSNPN; CDR2 reads SVGIG (reference sequence). CDR3 nucleotide sequence: TGTGCCGGACAGGGGAATGAAGCTTTCTTT. It encodes CAGQGNEAFF. Filled out from reference TRBV30 and TRBJ1-1, the complete variable domain reads SQTIHQWPATLVQPVGSPLSLECTVEGTSNPNLYWYRQAAGRGLQLLFYSVGIGQISSEVPQNLSASRPQDRQFILSSKKLLLSDSGFYLCAGQGNEAFFGQGTRLTVV.

V gene TRBV23-1 combines with J gene TRBJ2-5, with D perhaps matching TRBD1 or TRBD2 (5 bases each). TRBV23-1 is an ORF, with its function uncertain. The CDR3 runs to 16 residues. Trimming cost V 2 bases and J 6 bases, with 19 bases left between them. CDR3 in DNA: TGCGCCAGCAGTCAACCCGGGACCCCCTGGAGAAAGACCCAGTACTTC. Protein product: CASSQPGTPWRKTQYF.

This chain connects TRBV7-3 to TRBJ2-2; D uncertain. Trimming removed 5 bases from V and 1 base from J, with 8 bases in between. Germline V lookup: CDR1 SGHTA, CDR2 FQGTGA. CDR3 length: 14 amino acids. CDR3 amino acids: CASSVLGNTGELFF. As DNA, the CDR3 is TGTGCCAGCAGCGTGCTAGGGAACACCGGGGAGCTGTTTTTT.

This clone was picked up one time. This chain uses TRBV7-9 with TRBJ2-5, with D tentatively TRBD2 (6 bases). The ends were cut back, 6 bases at V and 11 bases at J, with 16 bases in the middle. Germline loops: CDR1 SEHNR, CDR2 FQNEAQ (reference sequence). The CDR3 consists of 12 residues. In DNA form, the CDR3 reads TGTGCCAGCAGTGTAGCAGGTGGGGGGCAGTACTTC. This gives the protein CASSVAGGGQYF.

V gene TRBV2 combines with J gene TRBJ1-1, with D possibly being TRBD1 (6 bases). Germline CDR1 is SNHLY and CDR2 is FYNNEI. There are 18 residues in the CDR3. V lost 1 base and J lost 6, with 24 bases in between. The CDR3 region is CASSEGKNQGLAGPEAFF. The CDR3 nucleotides read TGTGCCAGCAGTGAAGGAAAAAACCAGGGGCTCGCCGGGCCTGAAGCTTTCTTT.

This chain joins TRBV15 and TRBJ2-1; maybe TRBD2 (5 bases). The germline V and J ends were trimmed by 3 bases and 8 bases, with 11 bases remaining between them. Germline loops: CDR1 LNHNV, CDR2 YYDKDF (reference sequence). The CDR3 sequence is 13 residues long. This chain's CDR3 is CATSSGLLDEQFF. The CDR3 region has the DNA TGTGCCACCAGCAGCGGACTCTTGGATGAGCAGTTCTTC.

The chain carries TRBV6-1 and TRBJ1-1; no clear D gene. The CDR3 covers 13 residues. Germline V CDR1 and CDR2: MNHNS, SASEGT. The V gene lost 3 bases and the J gene lost 2 bases, with 7 bases spanning the gap. The CDR3 protein is CASSDRSNTEAFF. The CDR3 DNA reads as TGTGCCAGCAGTGACCGCAGCAACACTGAAGCTTTCTTT.

The V gene is TRBV19, the J gene TRBJ2-3, with a possible D match to TRBD2 (5 bases). This CDR3 has 15 residues. Germline CDR1 LNHDA, CDR2 SQIVND (reference sequence). With 2 bases removed from V and 3 bases from J, the gap between germline ends came to 12 bases. This chain's CDR3 is CASSITWEITDTQYF. CDR3 nucleotide sequence: TGTGCCAGTAGTATAACGTGGGAGATTACAGATACGCAGTATTTT.

The chain combines TRBV27 with TRBJ2-1; no firm D call. Trimming pared 6 bases from V and 0 bases from J, leaving 12 bases between. CDR3 length: 15 residues. CDR1 is MNHEY and CDR2 is SMNVEV in the germline V gene (reference sequence). As DNA, the CDR3 is TGTGCCAGCAGACCCGGCTCCCTCTCCTACAATGAGCAGTTCTTC. Residues: CASRPGSLSYNEQFF.

This chain joins TRBV4-3 and TRBJ2-7; 10 nucleotides line up with TRBD1. Unmatched junction bases numbered 10, after V lost 5 bases and J lost 6 bases. The length of the CDR3 is 15 residues. CDR1 is LGHNA and CDR2 is YSLEER in the germline V gene. The CDR3 is CASSTPGQGLGEQYF. The CDR3, as DNA: TGCGCCAGCAGCACACCGGGACAGGGGCTAGGCGAGCAGTACTTC.

The rearrangement links TRBV9 to TRBJ1-4; D is unresolved. The V end was cut by 2 bases, the J end by 6 bases, with 11 bases between. Germline CDR1 and CDR2: SGDLS and YYNGEE. This CDR3 comprises 14 residues. CDR3 region: CASSVGGYDEKLFF. CDR3 DNA sequence: TGTGCCAGCAGCGTCGGAGGGTACGATGAAAAACTGTTTTTT.

V gene TRBV6-5 combines with J gene TRBJ2-7; 11 nucleotides align to TRBD1. CDR3 length: 15 amino acids. Germline trimming cut 2 bases from V and 3 bases from J; bases unmatched to any gene: 3. Germline CDR1 and CDR2: MNHEY and SVGAGI. The CDR3 DNA reads as TGTGCCAGCAGTTACGGGACAGGGGGTTACTACGAGCAGTACTTC. It translates to CASSYGTGGYYEQYF.

The rearrangement joins TRBV5-8 to TRBJ2-3; 9 bases align to TRBD2. The V gene end was trimmed by 4 bases and the J gene end by 0 bases; junction bases not matched to a gene: 15. This CDR3 is built from 19 residues. CDR1 and CDR2 (germline): SGHTS, YDEGEE. CDR3 nucleotides: TGTGCCAGCAGCCAGGGTAGCGGGAGTTTCCAACGTAGCACAGATACGCAGTATTTT. Translation: CASSQGSGSFQRSTDTQYF.

J is TRBJ2-7 and V is TRBV30; D unresolved. V dropped 7 bases and J dropped 4 bases, with 17 bases sitting between them. The germline gives CDR1 GTSNPN, CDR2 SVGIG (reference sequence). The CDR3 is 13 residues long. The CDR3 loop is CAFHQGGVYEQYF. The CDR3 nucleotides are TGTGCCTTCCACCAAGGTGGGGTATACGAGCAGTACTTC. Filled out from reference TRBV30 and TRBJ2-7, the complete variable domain reads SQTIHQWPATLVQPVGSPLSLECTVEGTSNPNLYWYRQAAGRGLQLLFYSVGIGQISSEVPQNLSASRPQDRQFILSSKKLLLSDSGFYLCAFHQGGVYEQYFGPGTRLTVT.

The J gene is TRBJ1-5, the V gene TRBV28; D gene ambiguous. The CDR3 covers 17 residues. CDR1 and CDR2 from the germline V gene are MDHEN and SYDVKM. V was trimmed by 5 bases and J by 1 base, leaving 18 bases between them. In DNA, the CDR3 is TGTGCCAGCAGTGGTCTTGTGGGCTTTGAGAGCAATCAGCCCCAGCATTTT. It is translated as CASSGLVGFESNQPQHF. Drawing the rest from reference TRBV28 and TRBJ1-5, the complete variable domain is DVKVTQSSRYLVKRTGEKVFLECVQDMDHENMFWYRQDPGLGLRLIYFSYDVKMKEKGDIPEGYSVSREKKERFSLILESASTNQTSMYLCASSGLVGFESNQPQHFGDGTRLSIL.

This chain uses TRBV30 with TRBJ1-2; 8 bases align to TRBD1. Germline V gene lookup returns CDR1 GTSNPN and CDR2 SVGIG (reference sequence). V shed 1 base and J 5 bases; nucleotides not matched to a gene: 3. The CDR3 has 13 residues. The CDR3 DNA reads TGTGCCTGGAGTGCTAGACAGGGGTATGGCTACACCTTC. It specifies CAWSARQGYGYTF.

The chain carries TRBV5-1 and TRBJ1-1; perhaps TRBD1 as D (6 bases). Trimming left V 0 bases short and J 4 bases short, with 13 bases between. The CDR3 has 15 residues. The germline V gene has CDR1 SGHRS and CDR2 YFSETQ. The DNA for the CDR3 is TGCGCCAGCAGCTTGGATGTTGTAGGGGGCACTGAAGCTTTCTTT. Encoded protein: CASSLDVVGGTEAFF.